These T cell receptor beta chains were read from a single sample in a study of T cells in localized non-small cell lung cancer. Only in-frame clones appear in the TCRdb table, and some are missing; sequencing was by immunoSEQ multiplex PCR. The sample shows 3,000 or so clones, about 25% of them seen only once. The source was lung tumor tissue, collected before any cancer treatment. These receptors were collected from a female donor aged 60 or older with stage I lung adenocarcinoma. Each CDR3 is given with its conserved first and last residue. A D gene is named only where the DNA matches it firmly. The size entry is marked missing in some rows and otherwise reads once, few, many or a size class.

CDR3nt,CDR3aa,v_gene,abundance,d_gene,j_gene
TGTGCCAGCAGCTTAACGGGAGGGCCGAATGAGCAGTTCTTC,CASSLTGGPNEQFF,TRBV11-3,NA,TRBD2,TRBJ2-1
TGTGCCAGCAGCGCCTCTGGAAACACCATATATTTT,CASSASGNTIYF,TRBV9,few,NA,TRBJ1-3
TGTGCCAGCAGCGGGGACGGGTGGAACACTGAAGCTTTCTTT,CASSGDGWNTEAFF,TRBV9,few,NA,TRBJ1-1
TGTGCCAGCAGTTACGATGATTTCACTGAAGCTTTCTTT,CASSYDDFTEAFF,TRBV6-8,NA,NA,TRBJ1-1
TGTGCCAGCAGTGCCAAGCAGCGGGTTGCAGATACGCAGTATTTT,CASSAKQRVADTQYF,TRBV9,NA,NA,TRBJ2-3
TGCGCCAGCAGACAGACAGGGAGCCACAATGAGCAGTTCTTC,CASRQTGSHNEQFF,TRBV5-1,NA,TRBD1,TRBJ2-1
TGTGCCAGCAGTTTAACGGGGCCCTACGAGCAGTACTTC,CASSLTGPYEQYF,TRBV28,few,NA,TRBJ2-7
TGTGCCAGCAGCCCATCATGGTTGGGGCCCACTGAAGCTTTCTTT,CASSPSWLGPTEAFF,TRBV11-3,NA,NA,TRBJ1-1
TGTGCCAGCCGTAGACAGGGAGGTACTGAAGCTTTCTTT,CASRRQGGTEAFF,TRBV6-8,NA,TRBD1,TRBJ1-1
TGTGCCAGCAGCTTGGGGGCTAGCGACACCGGGGAGCTGTTTTTT,CASSLGASDTGELFF,TRBV11-3,few,NA,TRBJ2-2
TGCGCCAGCAGCACAGGACAGGGGGGCCCCTACGAGCAGTACTTC,CASSTGQGGPYEQYF,TRBV5-1,few,TRBD1,TRBJ2-7
TGTGCCAGCAGCACACGGACAGTGAACACTGAAGCTTTCTTT,CASSTRTVNTEAFF,TRBV11-3,medium-sized,NA,TRBJ1-1
TGTGCCAGCTCACCTTATACAGGGGACTATGGCTACACCTTC,CASSPYTGDYGYTF,TRBV18,NA,TRBD1,TRBJ1-2
TGTGCCTGGAGTCCTGCAGACCCTTACCTGAGGAATGAGCAGTTCTTC,CAWSPADPYLRNEQFF,TRBV30,few,NA,TRBJ2-1
TGTGCCAGCAGTTTTGGAGGGAGCACAGATACGCAGTATTTT,CASSFGGSTDTQYF,TRBV28,NA,NA,TRBJ2-3
TGTGCCAGCAGCCCCCGGGACAGGGTAGGGGAGCAGTTCTTC,CASSPRDRVGEQFF,TRBV11-3,few,TRBD1,TRBJ2-1
TGTGCCAGCAGTTTGGGGTCCGACAGGGTCGTATCTGAAGCTTTCTTT,CASSLGSDRVVSEAFF,TRBV28,NA,TRBD1,TRBJ1-1
TGTGCCAGCCGCTCACCGGACAGGGACCTCTCCTACAATGAGCAGTTCTTC,CASRSPDRDLSYNEQFF,TRBV10-3,few,TRBD1,TRBJ2-1